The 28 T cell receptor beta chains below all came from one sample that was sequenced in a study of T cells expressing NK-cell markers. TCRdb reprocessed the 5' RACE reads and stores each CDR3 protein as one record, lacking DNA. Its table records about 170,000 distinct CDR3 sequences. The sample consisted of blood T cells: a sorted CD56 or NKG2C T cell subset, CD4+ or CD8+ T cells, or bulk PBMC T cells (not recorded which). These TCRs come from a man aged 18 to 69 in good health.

CDR3: CSAAVAGGSSYEQYF. This chain links TRBV20-1 with TRBJ2-7; without DNA, the TCRdb call of TRBD2 cannot be checked. The length of the CDR3 is 15 residues. Germline CDR1 is DFQATT and CDR2 is SNEGSKA (reference sequence).

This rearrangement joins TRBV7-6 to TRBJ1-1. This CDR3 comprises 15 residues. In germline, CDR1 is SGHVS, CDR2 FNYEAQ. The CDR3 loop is CASSLALEQSAEAFF. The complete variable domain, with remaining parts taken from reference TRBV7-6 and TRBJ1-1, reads GAGVSQSPRYKVTKRGQDVALRCDPISGHVSLYWYRQALGQGPEFLTYFNYEAQQDKSGLPNDRFSAERPEGSISTLTIQRTEQRDSAMYRCASSLALEQSAEAFFGQGTRLTVV.

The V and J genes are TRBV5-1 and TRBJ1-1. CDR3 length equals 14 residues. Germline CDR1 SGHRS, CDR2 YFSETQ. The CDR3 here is CASSLYGTNTEAFF. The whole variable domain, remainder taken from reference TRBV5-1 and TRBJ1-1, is KAGVTQTPRYLIKTRGQQVTLSCSPISGHRSVSWYQQTPGQGLQFLFEYFSETQRNKGNFPGRFSGRQFSNSRSEMNVSTLELGDSALYLCASSLYGTNTEAFFGQGTRLTVV.

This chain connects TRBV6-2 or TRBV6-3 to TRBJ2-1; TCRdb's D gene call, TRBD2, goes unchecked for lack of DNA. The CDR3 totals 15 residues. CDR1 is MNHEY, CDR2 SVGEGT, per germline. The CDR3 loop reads CASSYSSDWTSEQFF.

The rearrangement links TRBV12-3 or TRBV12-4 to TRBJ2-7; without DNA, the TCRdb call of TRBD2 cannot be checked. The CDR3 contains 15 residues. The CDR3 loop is CASTLERGGLYEQYF.

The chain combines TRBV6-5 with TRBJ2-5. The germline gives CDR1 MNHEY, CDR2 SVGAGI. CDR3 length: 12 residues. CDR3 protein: CASSEDLDAQYF.

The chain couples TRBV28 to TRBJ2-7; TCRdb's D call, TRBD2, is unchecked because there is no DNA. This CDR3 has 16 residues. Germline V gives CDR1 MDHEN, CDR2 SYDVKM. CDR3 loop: CASSLQLAGGLYEQYF.

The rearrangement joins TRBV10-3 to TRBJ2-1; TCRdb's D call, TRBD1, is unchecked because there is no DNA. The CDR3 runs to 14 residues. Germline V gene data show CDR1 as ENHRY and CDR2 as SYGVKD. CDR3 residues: CATPGQGHGYEQFF.

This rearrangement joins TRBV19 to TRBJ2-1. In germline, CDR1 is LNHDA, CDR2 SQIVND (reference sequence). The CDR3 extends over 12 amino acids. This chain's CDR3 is CASSLVLNEQFF.

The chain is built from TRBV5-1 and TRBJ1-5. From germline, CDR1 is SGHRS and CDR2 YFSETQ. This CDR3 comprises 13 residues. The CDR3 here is CASSPTINQPQHF.

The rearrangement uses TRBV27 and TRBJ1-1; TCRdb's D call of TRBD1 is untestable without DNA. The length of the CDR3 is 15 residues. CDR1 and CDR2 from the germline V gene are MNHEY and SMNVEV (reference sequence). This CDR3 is CASSFLAGVNTEAFF.

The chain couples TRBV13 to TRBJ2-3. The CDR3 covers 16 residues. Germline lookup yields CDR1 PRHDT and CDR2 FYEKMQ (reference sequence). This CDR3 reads CASSPRTSGRTDTQYF.

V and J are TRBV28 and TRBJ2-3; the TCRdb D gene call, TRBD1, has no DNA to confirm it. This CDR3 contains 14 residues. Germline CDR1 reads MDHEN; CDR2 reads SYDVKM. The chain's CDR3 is CASSSDSPTDTQYF.

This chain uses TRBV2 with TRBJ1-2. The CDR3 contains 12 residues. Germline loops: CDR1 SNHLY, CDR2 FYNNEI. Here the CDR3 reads CASSAGSIGYTF.

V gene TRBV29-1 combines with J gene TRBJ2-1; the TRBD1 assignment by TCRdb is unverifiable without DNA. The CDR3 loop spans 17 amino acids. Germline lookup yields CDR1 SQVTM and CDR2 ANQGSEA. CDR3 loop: CSIPGQGRTRRLFEQFF.

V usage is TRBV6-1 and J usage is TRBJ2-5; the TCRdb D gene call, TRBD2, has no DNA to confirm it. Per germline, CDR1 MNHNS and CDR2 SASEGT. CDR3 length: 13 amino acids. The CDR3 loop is CASRRLEEETQYF.

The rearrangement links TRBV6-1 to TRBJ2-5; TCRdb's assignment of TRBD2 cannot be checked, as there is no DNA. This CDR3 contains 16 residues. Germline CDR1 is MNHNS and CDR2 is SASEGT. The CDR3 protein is CASSRLAGGPEETQYF.

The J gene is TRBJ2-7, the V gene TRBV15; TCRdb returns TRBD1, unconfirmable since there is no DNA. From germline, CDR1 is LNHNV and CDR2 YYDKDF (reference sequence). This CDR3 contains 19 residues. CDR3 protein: CATSEKRHLGVWSSYEQYF. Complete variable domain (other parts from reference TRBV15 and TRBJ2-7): DAMVIQNPRYQVTQFGKPVTLSCSQTLNHNVMYWYQQKSSQAPKLLFHYYDKDFNNEADTPDNFQSRRPNTSFCFLDIRSPGLGDTAMYLCATSEKRHLGVWSSYEQYFGPGTRLTVT.

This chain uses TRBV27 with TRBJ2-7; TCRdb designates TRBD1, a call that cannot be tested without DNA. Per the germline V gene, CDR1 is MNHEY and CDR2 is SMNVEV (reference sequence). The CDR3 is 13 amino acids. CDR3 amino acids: CASSWTGINEQYF.

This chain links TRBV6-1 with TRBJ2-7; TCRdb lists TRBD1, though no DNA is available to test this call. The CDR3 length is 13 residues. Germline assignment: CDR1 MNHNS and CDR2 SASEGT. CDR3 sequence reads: CASRSLGGYEQYF.

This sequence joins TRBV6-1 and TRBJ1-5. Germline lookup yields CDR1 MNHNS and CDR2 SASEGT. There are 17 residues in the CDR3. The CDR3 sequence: CASSEERGGRSNQPQHF.

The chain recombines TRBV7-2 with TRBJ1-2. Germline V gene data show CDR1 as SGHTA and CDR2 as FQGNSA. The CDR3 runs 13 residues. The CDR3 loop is CASSLSPDYGYTF.

The CDR3: CASSQGWDRINEQFF. The V gene is TRBV3-1, the J gene TRBJ2-1; the TCRdb D gene call, TRBD1, has no DNA to confirm it. Per the germline V gene, CDR1 is LGHDT and CDR2 is YNNKEL (reference sequence). There are 15 residues in the CDR3.

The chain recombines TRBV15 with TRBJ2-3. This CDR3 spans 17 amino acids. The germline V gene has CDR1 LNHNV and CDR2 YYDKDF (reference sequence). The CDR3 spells CATSRDGSGFGPDTQYF.

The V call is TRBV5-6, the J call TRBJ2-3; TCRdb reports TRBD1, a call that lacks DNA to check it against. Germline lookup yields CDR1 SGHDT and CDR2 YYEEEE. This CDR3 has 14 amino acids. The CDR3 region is CASNPGGTTDTQYF.

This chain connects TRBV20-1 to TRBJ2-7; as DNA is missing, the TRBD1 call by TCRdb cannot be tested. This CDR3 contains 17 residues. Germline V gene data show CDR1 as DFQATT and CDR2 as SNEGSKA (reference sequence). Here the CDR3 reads CSAGGHPQGGSSYEQYF.

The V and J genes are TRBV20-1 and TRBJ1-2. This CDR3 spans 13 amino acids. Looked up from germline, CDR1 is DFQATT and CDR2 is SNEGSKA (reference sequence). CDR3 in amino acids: CSARGDSNYGYTF.

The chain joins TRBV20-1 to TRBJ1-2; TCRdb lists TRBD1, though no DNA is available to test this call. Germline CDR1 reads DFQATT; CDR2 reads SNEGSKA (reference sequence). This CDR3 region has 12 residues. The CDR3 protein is CSARGGIYGYTF.